The rows below give T cell receptor beta chains drawn from one sample of a study of graft-versus-host responses after intestinal transplantation. These TCRs are of unknown antigen specificity. Assay: immunoSEQ multiplex PCR; the TCRdb copy retains only in-frame clones and omits some. The table shows fewer than 120,000 clones, with just under 95% occurring only once. Sequenced here: unstimulated CD8+ T cells sorted from spleen or lymph node cells, sampled before intestinal transplant. Source of these receptors: a human donor who received an intestinal transplant. Each CDR3 is given with its conserved first and last residue. Each record gives: J gene, D gene, V gene, clone size, CDR3 protein, CDR3 DNA. A D gene is named only where the DNA matches it firmly. A row's size may be missing; if present it is once, few, many or a size class.

TRBJ2-7	TRBD2	TRBV9	NA	CASSVAAGRADEQYF	TGTGCCAGCAGCGTAGCAGCCGGGAGGGCCGACGAGCAGTACTTC
TRBJ2-1	NA	TRBV4-1	NA	CASSQEGGTSRINEQFF	TGCGCCAGCAGCCAAGAAGGAGGGACCAGCCGGATTAATGAGCAGTTCTTC
TRBJ2-1	TRBD1	TRBV27	NA	CASSFGTALHEQFF	TGTGCCAGCAGTTTCGGGACAGCTTTACATGAGCAGTTCTTC
TRBJ2-7	TRBD1	TRBV27	NA	CASGQGASYEQYF	TGTGCCAGCGGACAGGGGGCCTCCTACGAGCAGTACTTC
TRBJ1-6	NA	TRBV21-1	NA	CASRCALATIHHNSPLHF	TGTGCCAGCAGATGCGCTTTAGCTACAATACATCATAATTCACCCCTCCACTTT
TRBJ2-1	TRBD2	TRBV7-3	NA	CASSLTSGRANEQFF	TGTGCCAGCAGCTTAACTAGCGGGAGGGCCAATGAGCAGTTCTTC
TRBJ2-7	TRBD2	TRBV4-2	NA	CASSQEEREGGEQYF	TGTGCCAGCAGCCAAGAGGAGCGGGAGGGCGGAGAGCAGTACTTC
TRBJ2-7	NA	TRBV14	NA	CASSQWYYEQYF	TGTGCCAGCAGCCAATGGTACTACGAGCAGTACTTC
TRBJ1-5	NA	TRBV19	once	CASSIGKAGNQPQHF	TGTGCCAGTAGTATCGGGAAAGCGGGCAATCAGCCCCAGCATTTT
TRBJ2-3	NA	TRBV7-9	NA	CASSSSGKARRTTDTQYF	TGTGCCAGCAGCAGTTCCGGGAAAGCCAGGCGAACCACAGATACGCAGTATTTT
TRBJ2-1	NA	TRBV10-1	NA	CASSPGPSFNEQFF	TGCGCCAGCAGCCCGGGACCCAGTTTCAATGAGCAGTTCTTC
TRBJ1-4	NA	TRBV27	NA	CASSKYQGSREKLFF	TGTGCCAGCAGCAAATATCAGGGGAGCAGGGAAAAACTGTTTTTT
TRBJ2-7	TRBD1	TRBV28	NA	CASSDRGRFSYEQYF	TGTGCCAGCAGCGACAGGGGGCGCTTCTCCTACGAGCAGTACTTC
TRBJ2-7	NA	TRBV6-5	NA	CASSSQTGLYEQYF	TGTGCCAGCAGTTCTCAGACAGGACTCTACGAGCAGTACTTC
TRBJ2-1	NA	TRBV27	NA	CASSSRTVPTFEQFF	TGTGCCAGCAGTTCTAGGACAGTCCCGACCTTTGAGCAGTTCTTC
TRBJ2-2	NA	TRBV27	NA	CASSPTPRAGELFF	TGTGCCAGCAGTCCGACCCCGCGGGCCGGGGAGCTGTTTTTT
TRBJ2-7	NA	TRBV6-1	NA	CASRDGSSYEQYF	TGTGCCAGCAGGGACGGTAGCTCCTACGAGCAGTACTTC
TRBJ2-1	NA	TRBV29-1	NA	CSVPRGDEQFF	TGCAGCGTCCCCAGGGGGGATGAGCAGTTCTTC
TRBJ1-2	TRBD1	TRBV5-1	NA	CASSPPATGGDGYTF	TGCGCCAGCAGCCCCCCGGCGACAGGGGGAGATGGCTACACCTTC
TRBJ2-4	NA	TRBV6-1	NA	CASCSRGANIQYF	TGTGCCAGCTGTAGCCGGGGGGCCAACATTCAGTACTTC
TRBJ2-1	NA	TRBV19	NA	CASMFGNNEQFF	TGTGCCAGTATGTTTGGGAACAATGAGCAGTTCTTC
TRBJ1-5	NA	TRBV6-6	NA	CASSRSDPNSNQPQHF	TGTGCCAGCAGCCGCAGCGACCCCAATAGCAATCAGCCCCAGCATTTT
TRBJ1-1	NA	TRBV30	NA	CAWSFQGGSEAFF	TGTGCCTGGAGTTTCCAGGGTGGCTCTGAAGCTTTCTTT
TRBJ1-2	NA	TRBV6-5	NA	CASSYSGLYGYTF	TGTGCCAGCAGTTACTCTGGGCTCTATGGCTACACCTTC
TRBJ2-1	NA	TRBV7-9	NA	CASSLAGVFDEQFF	TGTGCCAGCAGCTTAGCGGGAGTGTTCGATGAGCAGTTCTTC
TRBJ2-1	TRBD2	TRBV5-6	NA	CASSLGTRAYNEQFF	TGTGCCAGCAGCTTGGGGACTAGGGCTTACAATGAGCAGTTCTTC
TRBJ2-3	NA	TRBV6-6	NA	CASSWRQTDTQYF	TGTGCCAGCAGTTGGCGGCAGACAGATACGCAGTATTTT
TRBJ2-2	TRBD1	TRBV10-1	NA	CASSDRGPNTGELFF	TGCGCCAGCAGTGACAGGGGGCCGAACACCGGGGAGCTGTTTTTT
TRBJ2-2	TRBD1	TRBV4-1	NA	CASSAGTGGSRELFF	TGCGCCAGCAGCGCAGGGACAGGGGGCTCTCGGGAGCTGTTTTTT